This T cell receptor (beta chain) was captured by sequencing in a study of cytomegalovirus exposure and HLA in healthy donors. With 4 bases removed from V and 2 bases from J, the gap between germline ends came to 16 bases. CDR1 LGHNA and CDR2 YSLEER come from the germline V gene. The CDR3 is 16 residues long. Use of 60 Vbeta and 13 Jbeta primers characterized the PCR. The protocol was immunoSEQ multiplex PCR, while the TCRdb copy is restricted to in-frame clones and leaves out a portion. The table shows approximately 170,000 clones, with approximately 73% occurring only once. This clone was seen a handful of times. Its target is not known. Findings of the study overall: Sequencing depth across donors, presence/absence analyses assumed, was roughly uniform. The authors later linked a missense DCLRE1C variant to TCR beta V- and J-gene trimming. Several of the most significant clusters were apparently associated with common viral pathogens in a later analysis.

The clonotype was recovered from a man in his forties or fifties in good health and CMV-seronegative. What was sequenced was PBMCs. The chain links TRBV4-3 to TRBJ2-3, with D tentatively TRBD2 (6 bases). This CDR3 reads CASSRGTGGSTDTQYF. In DNA form, the CDR3 reads TGCGCCAGCAGCCGAGGAACCGGGGGATCCACAGATACGCAGTATTTT.